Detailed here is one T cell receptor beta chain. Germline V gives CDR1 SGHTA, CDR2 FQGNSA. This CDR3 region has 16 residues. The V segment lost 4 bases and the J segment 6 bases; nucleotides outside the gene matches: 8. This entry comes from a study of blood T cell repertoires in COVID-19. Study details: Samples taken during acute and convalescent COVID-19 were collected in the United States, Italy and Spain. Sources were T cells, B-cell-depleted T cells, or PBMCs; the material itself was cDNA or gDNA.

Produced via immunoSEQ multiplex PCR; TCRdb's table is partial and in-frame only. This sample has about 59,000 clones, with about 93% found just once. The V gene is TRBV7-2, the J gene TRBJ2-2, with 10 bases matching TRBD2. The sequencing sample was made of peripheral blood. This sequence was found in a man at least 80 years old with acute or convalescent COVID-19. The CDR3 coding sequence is TGTGCCAGCAGCTCCCAAGTAGCGGGGGGTGCCGGGGAGCTGTTTTTT. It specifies CASSSQVAGGAGELFF.